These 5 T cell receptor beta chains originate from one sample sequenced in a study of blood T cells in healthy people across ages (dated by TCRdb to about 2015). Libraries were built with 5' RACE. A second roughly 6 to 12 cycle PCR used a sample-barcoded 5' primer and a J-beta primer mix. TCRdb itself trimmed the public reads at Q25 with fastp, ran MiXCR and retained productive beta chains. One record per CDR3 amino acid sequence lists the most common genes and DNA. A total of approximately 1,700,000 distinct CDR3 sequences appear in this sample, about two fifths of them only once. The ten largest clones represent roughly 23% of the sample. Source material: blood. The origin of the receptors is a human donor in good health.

CDR3 region: CSARVLESQPQHF. The CDR3 DNA follows: TGCAGTGCTAGAGTGTTGGAGAGTCAGCCCCAGCATTTT. The chain carries TRBV20-1 and TRBJ1-5; D call uncertain. The CDR3 sequence is 13 residues long. The germline V gene encodes CDR1 DFQATT and CDR2 SNEGSKA (reference sequence). Trimming took off 1 base at V and 6 bases at J, with 10 bases between the two ends.

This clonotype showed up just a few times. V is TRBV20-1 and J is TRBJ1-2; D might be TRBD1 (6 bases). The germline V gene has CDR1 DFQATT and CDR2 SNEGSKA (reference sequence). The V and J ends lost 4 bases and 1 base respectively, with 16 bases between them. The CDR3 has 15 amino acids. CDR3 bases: TGCAGTGCTAATGCTCGGGGGGCCTTTAACTATGGCTACACCTTC. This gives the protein CSANARGAFNYGYTF.

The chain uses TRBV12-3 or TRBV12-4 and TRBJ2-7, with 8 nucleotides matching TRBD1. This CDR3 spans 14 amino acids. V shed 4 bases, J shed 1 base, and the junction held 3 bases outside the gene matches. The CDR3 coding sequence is TGTGCCAGCAGTTCGGACAGGGAATCCTACGAGCAGTACTTC. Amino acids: CASSSDRESYEQYF.

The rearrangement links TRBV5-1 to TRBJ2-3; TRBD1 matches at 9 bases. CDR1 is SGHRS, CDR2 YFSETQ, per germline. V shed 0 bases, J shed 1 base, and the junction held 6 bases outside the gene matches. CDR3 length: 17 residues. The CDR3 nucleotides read TGCGCCAGCAGCTTGGTCCCCAGGACAGGGGGCACAGATACGCAGTATTTT. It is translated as CASSLVPRTGGTDTQYF.

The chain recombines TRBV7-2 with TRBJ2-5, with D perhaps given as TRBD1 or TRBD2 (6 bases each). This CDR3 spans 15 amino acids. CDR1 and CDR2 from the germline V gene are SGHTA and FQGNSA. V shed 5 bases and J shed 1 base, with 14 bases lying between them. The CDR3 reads CASSRGGRTQETQYF. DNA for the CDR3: TGTGCCAGCAGCCGAGGGGGGCGAACCCAAGAGACCCAGTACTTC.